This T cell receptor (beta chain) was sequenced for a study of graft-versus-host responses after intestinal transplantation. Study-level background: Uniformly, recipients were administered anti-thymocyte globulin induction with subsequent tacrolimus and steroids for roughly three years. Points from the study as a whole: Peak circulating GvH clone levels were associated with early post-transplant HvG declines. Some patients had graft-donor T cell macrochimerism. In their allografts, the ratios of graft-versus-host to host-versus-graft T cell clones were high.

V was trimmed by 8 bases and J by 7 bases, leaving 9 bases between them. The CDR3 loop spans 11 amino acids. The germline V gene encodes CDR1 ENHRY and CDR2 SYGVKD. As to this clone: What it recognizes is unknown.

The repertoire was sequenced with immunoSEQ multiplex PCR; TCRdb's copy has only in-frame clones and lacks some. The sample holds about 110,000 clones; approximately 86% are singletons and the top ten take 0.71%. The sequencing here drew on unstimulated CD4+ T cells sorted from spleen or lymph node cells, taken before transplant. This chain uses TRBV10-3 with TRBJ2-1; possible D gene TRBD1, 6 bases. This receptor was obtained from a human donor who was the organ donor for an intestinal transplant. CDR3: CAIGTINEQFF. CDR3 DNA sequence: TGTGCCATCGGGACAATAAATGAGCAGTTCTTC.